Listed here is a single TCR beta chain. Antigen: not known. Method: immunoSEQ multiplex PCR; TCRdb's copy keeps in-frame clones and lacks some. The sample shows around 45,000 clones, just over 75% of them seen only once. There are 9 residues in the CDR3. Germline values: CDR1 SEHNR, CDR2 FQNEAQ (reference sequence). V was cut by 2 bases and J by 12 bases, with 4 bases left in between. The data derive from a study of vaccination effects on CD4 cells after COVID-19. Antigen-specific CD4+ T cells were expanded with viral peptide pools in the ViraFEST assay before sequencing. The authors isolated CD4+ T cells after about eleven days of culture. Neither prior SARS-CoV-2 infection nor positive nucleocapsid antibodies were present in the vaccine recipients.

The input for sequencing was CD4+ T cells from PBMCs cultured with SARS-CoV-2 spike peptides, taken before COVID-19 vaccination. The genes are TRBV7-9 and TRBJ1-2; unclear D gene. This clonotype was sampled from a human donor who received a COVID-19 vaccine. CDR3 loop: CASSLPHTF. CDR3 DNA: TGTGCCAGCAGCTTACCCCACACCTTC.